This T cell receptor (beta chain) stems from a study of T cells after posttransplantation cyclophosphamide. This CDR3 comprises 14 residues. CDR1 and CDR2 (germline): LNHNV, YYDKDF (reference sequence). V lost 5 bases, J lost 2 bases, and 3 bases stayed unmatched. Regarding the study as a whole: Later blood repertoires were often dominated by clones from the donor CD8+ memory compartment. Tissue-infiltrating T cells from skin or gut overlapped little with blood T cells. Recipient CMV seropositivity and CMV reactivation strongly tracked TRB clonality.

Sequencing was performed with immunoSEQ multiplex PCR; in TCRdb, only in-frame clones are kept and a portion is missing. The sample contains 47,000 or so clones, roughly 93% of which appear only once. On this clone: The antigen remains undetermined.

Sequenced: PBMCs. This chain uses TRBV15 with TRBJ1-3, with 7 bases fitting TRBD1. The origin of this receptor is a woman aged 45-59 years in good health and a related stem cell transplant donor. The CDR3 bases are TGTGCCACCAGCTCTGGGACAGCTGGAAACACCATATATTTT. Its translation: CATSSGTAGNTIYF.